Listed here are 29 T cell receptor beta chains from one sample, sequenced in a study of control samples from healthy donors and cancer patients. TCRdb's table, derived via immunoSEQ multiplex PCR, lists solely in-frame clones and lacks some. The sample includes some 130,000 clones, 92% of them seen just once. Sample: blood. The receptors originated from a woman aged 45-60 years in good health.

This chain links TRBV5-1 with TRBJ2-3; 14 nucleotides agree with TRBD2. There are 16 residues in the CDR3. V shed 0 bases, J shed 11 bases, and the junction held 8 bases outside the gene matches. The germline V gene has CDR1 SGHRS and CDR2 YFSETQ. The CDR3 sequence is CASSLALGTSGRVQYF. The CDR3 coding sequence is TGCGCCAGCAGCTTGGCGCTCGGGACTAGCGGGAGAGTGCAGTATTTT.

This clone was counted a few times. The V gene is TRBV5-1, the J gene TRBJ1-6; 10 positions match TRBD1. Per the germline V gene, CDR1 is SGHRS and CDR2 is YFSETQ. The CDR3 has 15 residues. The trim removed 3 bases at V and 7 bases at J, leaving 4 bases unmatched. CDR3: CASSSGDRGNSPLHF. DNA for the CDR3: TGCGCCAGCAGCTCTGGGGACAGGGGAAATTCACCCCTCCACTTT.

This chain joins TRBV12-3 or TRBV12-4 and TRBJ2-7; TRBD2 might be the D (5 bases). Trimming took off 3 bases at V and 4 bases at J, with 10 bases between the two ends. The length of the CDR3 is 13 residues. The CDR3 protein is CASSFFSGYEQYF. The CDR3 DNA sequence: TGTGCCAGCAGTTTTTTTTCGGGATACGAGCAGTACTTC.

The V and J genes are TRBV15 and TRBJ2-3, with 8 bases lining up with TRBD1. Germline loops: CDR1 LNHNV, CDR2 YYDKDF (reference sequence). The V segment lost 1 base and the J segment 1 base; nucleotides outside the gene matches: 7. The CDR3 consists of 17 residues. The CDR3 DNA follows: TGTGCCACCAGCAGAGCCGGGACAGGAGATCGCACAGATACGCAGTATTTT. It encodes CATSRAGTGDRTDTQYF.

This sequence joins TRBV21-1 and TRBJ2-3; the table gives TRBD2 as D, unverified against the DNA. TRBV21-1 is given as a pseudogene. The CDR3 is 16 residues long. The CDR3 spells CASRKGTSGVTDTQYF. The CDR3 DNA follows: TGTGCCAGCAGGAAGGGGACTAGCGGAGTCACAGATACGCAGTATTTT.

The chain combines TRBV10-1 with TRBJ2-5; D uncertain. In germline, CDR1 is WNHNN, CDR2 SYGVQD (reference sequence). The V end lost 8 bases, the J end lost 5 bases, and 12 bases lay between the germline ends. The CDR3 has 12 amino acids. Here the CDR3 DNA reads TGCGCCAGCTCTCCCTCCCGTGAGACCCAGTACTTC. It encodes CASSPSRETQYF.

The CDR3 loop is CASSVTLSGANVLTF. CDR3 nucleotide sequence: TGCGCCAGCAGCGTCACCCTGTCTGGGGCCAACGTCCTGACTTTC. This chain connects TRBV5-1 to TRBJ2-6; no firm D call. Trimming shortened V by 4 bases and J by 1 base, and 9 bases separated the two germline ends. CDR3 length equals 15 residues. Germline V gene lookup returns CDR1 SGHRS and CDR2 YFSETQ.

The CDR3 loop reads CAWSVGQGIGQPQHF. The CDR3 nucleotides are TGTGCCTGGAGTGTGGGACAGGGAATTGGTCAGCCCCAGCATTTT. The V and J genes are TRBV30 and TRBJ1-5; 9 positions match TRBD1. Losses at the gene ends were 0 bases for V and 6 bases for J; bases not matched to a gene: 6. Germline V gene lookup returns CDR1 GTSNPN and CDR2 SVGIG (reference sequence). This CDR3 comprises 15 residues.

The chain joins TRBV3-1 (or the pseudogene TRBV3-2) to TRBJ2-1; TRBD2 might be the D (6 bases). V lost 4 bases to trimming and J lost 2 bases, with 12 bases between them. CDR1 and CDR2 (germline): LGHDT, YNNKEL (reference sequence). CDR3 size: 15 residues. The CDR3 here is CASSPGTGAYNEQFF. Here the CDR3 DNA reads TGTGCCAGCAGCCCCGGGACTGGGGCCTACAATGAGCAGTTCTTC.

This clone is a singleton in its sample. The rearrangement uses TRBV5-1 and TRBJ1-6, with 7 nucleotides matching TRBD1. Per the germline V gene, CDR1 is SGHRS and CDR2 is YFSETQ. The CDR3 spans 14 residues. Unmatched junction bases numbered 4, after V lost 3 bases and J lost 7 bases. Here the CDR3 DNA reads TGCGCCAGCAGCTCGGGACAGCTAAATTCACCCCTCCACTTT. Translating it yields CASSSGQLNSPLHF.

The CDR3 sequence is CASKWGTGARNTEAFF. The DNA of the CDR3 is TGTGCCAGTAAGTGGGGGACAGGGGCCAGGAACACTGAAGCTTTCTTT. V and J are TRBV19 and TRBJ1-1; 10 nucleotides match TRBD1. This CDR3 region has 16 residues. The ends lost 7 bases at V and 1 base at J; junction bases unmatched: 9. Germline CDR1 and CDR2: LNHDA and SQIVND (reference sequence).

With respect to this clone: The sample has other DNA sequences that encode this CDR3 too. V is TRBV28 and J is TRBJ1-5; the D gene is possibly TRBD1 (6 bases). Germline V gene data show CDR1 as MDHEN and CDR2 as SYDVKM. The germline V and J ends were trimmed by 6 bases and 0 bases, with 9 bases remaining between them. The CDR3 loop spans 14 amino acids. This CDR3 is CASSQGGSNQPQHF. CDR3 in DNA: TGTGCCAGCAGCCAAGGGGGTAGCAATCAGCCCCAGCATTTT.

V and J are TRBV27 and TRBJ1-2; weak D call: TRBD1 (6 bases). The CDR3 loop spans 12 amino acids. CDR1 is MNHEY and CDR2 is SMNVEV in the germline V gene (reference sequence). Deletions cut 6 bases from V and 5 bases from J, with 10 bases between. CDR3 nucleotide sequence: TGTGCCAGCAGAGGGACAACATATGGCTACACCTTC. Residues: CASRGTTYGYTF.

About this clone itself: Its ends do not fully match the called genes, so a read error is possible. V and J are TRBV5-1 and TRBJ2-5; 15 nucleotides agree with TRBD2. The CDR3 is made up of 17 amino acids. Germline CDR1 and CDR2: SGHRS and YFSETQ. The CDR3 coding sequence is TGCGCCAGCAGCTTTGGACTAGCGGGAGGGCCCCCGGAGAGCCAGTACTTC. This gives the protein CASSFGLAGGPPESQYF.

The V call is TRBV5-4, the J call TRBJ2-5; TRBD1 aligns across 10 bases. The ends lost 9 bases at V and 5 bases at J; junction bases unmatched: 7. The CDR3 is 13 amino acids. The V gene's germline CDR1 is SGHNT and CDR2 YYREEE (reference sequence). This CDR3 reads CATRGQGVETQYF. CDR3 DNA sequence: TGTGCCACCCGAGGACAGGGGGTGGAGACCCAGTACTTC.

This chain joins TRBV29-1 and TRBJ2-7; D unclear. With 7 bases removed from V and 4 bases from J, the gap between germline ends came to 17 bases. This CDR3 region has 13 residues. Looked up from germline, CDR1 is SQVTM and CDR2 is ANQGSEA. For the CDR3, the DNA is TGCAGCGCATGGAACCGACCGGGTTACGAGCAGTACTTC. It yields the protein CSAWNRPGYEQYF.

The V gene is TRBV6-1, the J gene TRBJ2-5; 7 bases agree with TRBD2. With V trimmed by 1 base and J by 5 bases, 7 bases remained unmatched. CDR3 length: 15 amino acids. The germline V gene encodes CDR1 MNHNS and CDR2 SASEGT. This chain's CDR3 is CASSEGVSGTETQYF. The CDR3 DNA reads TGTGCCAGCAGTGAAGGCGTAAGCGGGACGGAGACCCAGTACTTC.

The V gene is TRBV7-9, the J gene TRBJ2-3; D is unresolved. Germline CDR1 reads SEHNR; CDR2 reads FQNEAQ (reference sequence). The CDR3 totals 14 residues. V was trimmed by 7 bases and J by 0 bases, leaving 11 bases between them. The CDR3 loop is CASTGLLSTDTQYF. The CDR3 coding sequence is TGTGCCAGCACGGGCTTACTGAGCACAGATACGCAGTATTTT.

The chain joins TRBV7-9 to TRBJ1-6; TRBD1 aligns across 10 bases. Germline trimming cut 3 bases from V and 9 bases from J; bases unmatched to any gene: 5. This CDR3 has 15 amino acids. The V gene's germline CDR1 is SEHNR and CDR2 FQNEAQ (reference sequence). The CDR3 DNA follows: TGTGCCAGCAGCTTGCAGACAGGGGGCAGTTCACCCCTCCACTTT. Its protein product is CASSLQTGGSSPLHF.

This clone has a single count. The chain carries TRBV15 and TRBJ1-4; perhaps TRBD1 as D (5 bases). This CDR3 region has 17 residues. In germline, CDR1 is LNHNV, CDR2 YYDKDF (reference sequence). Deletions cut 0 bases from V and 11 bases from J, with 22 bases between. CDR3 region: CATSRERGAGVQNKLFF. The CDR3 DNA follows: TGTGCCACCAGCAGAGAGAGAGGGGCTGGGGTTCAGAATAAACTGTTTTTT.

This clone was seen more than once but under ten times. The genes are TRBV29-1 and TRBJ1-2; a weak D match, TRBD1 (6 bases). This CDR3 contains 11 residues. With 3 bases removed from V and 4 bases from J, the gap between germline ends came to 6 bases. Germline assignment: CDR1 SQVTM and CDR2 ANQGSEA. This CDR3 reads CSVEGAYGYTF. As DNA, the CDR3 is TGCAGCGTTGAGGGGGCCTATGGCTACACCTTC.

V usage is TRBV6-5 and J usage is TRBJ1-2; possibly TRBD1 for D (5 bases). Germline assignment: CDR1 MNHEY and CDR2 SVGAGI. The CDR3 runs 12 residues. V lost 4 bases and J 8 bases, leaving 11 bases between the germline ends. The CDR3 DNA reads as TGTGCCAGCAGTTCCAGGGTGGGCGGCTACACCTTC. This gives the protein CASSSRVGGYTF.

The genes are TRBV18 and TRBJ1-2, with D perhaps TRBD1 (5 bases). This CDR3 comprises 15 residues. The germline CDR1 and CDR2 sequences are KGHSH and LQKENI. Trimming left V 3 bases short and J 8 bases short, with 19 bases between. In nucleotides, the CDR3 is TGTGCCAGCTCACCGATCGACAAAGGGGCAGAAGGCTACACCTTC. It is translated as CASSPIDKGAEGYTF.

This chain links TRBV6-5 with TRBJ2-3, with unresolved D. The CDR3 has 12 residues. Germline assignment: CDR1 MNHEY and CDR2 SVGAGI. Trimming took 5 bases from V and 8 from J, leaving 11 bases between them. For the CDR3, the DNA is TGTGCCAGCAGTCCCTCGGATGGTACGCAGTATTTT. Amino acids: CASSPSDGTQYF.

V is TRBV27 and J is TRBJ2-1; D gene uncertain. Trimming took 3 bases from V and 7 from J, leaving 13 bases between them. Germline V gives CDR1 MNHEY, CDR2 SMNVEV (reference sequence). CDR3 length: 14 amino acids. The CDR3 DNA follows: TGTGCCAGCAGTTTTAGCCCCAACGGAAATGAGCAGTTCTTC. It yields the protein CASSFSPNGNEQFF.

V and J are TRBV6-5 and TRBJ2-7; the D gene could be TRBD1 or TRBD2 (5 bases each). Trimming cost V 4 bases and J 7 bases, with 17 bases left between them. The CDR3 length is 14 residues. Germline CDR1 MNHEY, CDR2 SVGAGI. The chain's CDR3 is CASSSRDRLWEQYF. The CDR3 nucleotides read TGTGCCAGCAGTTCCCGGGACCGCCTTTGGGAGCAGTACTTC.

This chain uses TRBV25-1 with TRBJ2-2, with TRBD2 matching 9 bases. The trim removed 5 bases at V and 5 bases at J, leaving 0 bases unmatched. This CDR3 has 13 residues. Germline CDR1 and CDR2: MGHDK and SYGVNS. CDR3: CASSLAGTGELFF. CDR3 nucleotides: TGTGCCAGCAGTCTAGCGGGGACCGGGGAGCTGTTTTTT.

This clone was seen just once. V is TRBV6-1 and J is TRBJ2-7; D is unresolved. Germline V gene data show CDR1 as MNHNS and CDR2 as SASEGT. V was clipped by 1 base and J by 6 bases, with 16 bases between them. CDR3 size: 15 residues. Here the CDR3 reads CASSEETVPTLEQYF. The CDR3 DNA follows: TGTGCCAGCAGTGAAGAAACAGTCCCTACCCTCGAGCAGTACTTC.

This chain joins TRBV5-1 and TRBJ1-4; TRBD1 matches at 7 bases. Germline V CDR1 and CDR2: SGHRS, YFSETQ. Unmatched junction bases numbered 5, after V lost 2 bases and J lost 7 bases. This CDR3 has 14 amino acids. CDR3 bases: TGCGCCAGCAGCTTACAGGGGTTGTCTGAAAAACTGTTTTTT. Protein: CASSLQGLSEKLFF.